A single TCR beta chain is shown here with its context. Its cognate antigen has yet to be identified. No qualities accompany the bases; no much larger clone lies one base away. The sample comes from a study of T cell responses to AZD1222 COVID-19 vaccine (dated by TCRdb to the early 2020s). Notes on the research overall: AZD1222 recipients given second doses at about 4 weeks or at about 12 weeks were pooled, since spike-specific TCR depth and breadth were not found to differ between the two schedules. TCR sequencing was performed for 230 to 250 trial participants, of whom some 200 were given two doses of AZD1222 and 26 were given two doses of MenACWY control vaccine. Enrollment into the trials was organized by age into subgroups of 18-55, 56-69 and 70-plus years, and those subgroups contained roughly 150, 30 and 60 TCR-sequenced participants, respectively. Overall study results and their limits: After two AZD1222 doses, both the breadth and the depth of spike-specific TCRs were significantly higher than at day 0 and than in MenACWY recipients. Vaccine-associated CD4 TCRs spanned the whole spike protein, with dominant responses in regions 160-218 and 743-854. In the small 56-69-year group, the increase in depth fell short of significance, most likely because of low power. Because no samples from the day 14 peak response were available, repertoires could be characterized only after the peak T cell response. Participants were mostly white British, with more females than males. The authors suggested clonal diversity may have been underestimated. Conclusions about previously exposed vaccinees are limited because only 6 or 7 AZD1222 recipients were SARS-CoV-2 seropositive at baseline. Reportedly, close to half of the unique spike-specific TCRs recognized epitopes lying outside the regions that are mutated in the B.1.351 and B.1.1.7 variants.

Ends trimmed: V by 11 bases, J by 4 bases; bases unmatched to a gene: 2. From the germline V gene, CDR1 is SNHLY and CDR2 is FYNNEI. The CDR3, from cysteine to phenylalanine, totals 13 residues. The kept DNA is CDR3 alone, 39 bases in frame from the first base. Taken with the paper, the label for time point translates to: baseline before first vaccination. Samples from vaccinated people were obtained from the UK trials COV001 and COV002, which included a single-blind randomized controlled phase 2/3 trial of AZD1222 (ChAdOx1 nCoV-19) in healthy adults. For TCRbeta chain sequencing, PBMC samples from trial participants were taken at day 0 and at day 28 after the second dose. The CDR3 regions of human TCRbeta chains were analyzed by immunosequencing. In the paper's pipeline: Repertoire TCRs were checked for matches against a reference library of SARS-CoV-2-specific TCRs that had been generated using the MIRA antigen-specificity platform. Breadth was defined as the fraction of unique TCRs that were SARS-CoV-2-associated. Depth was defined as the fraction of total T cells that were SARS-CoV-2-associated. Using the MIRA data, every spike-specific TCR was mapped to the spike region that the TCR reacted to and assigned to either a CD4 or a CD8 class. Log10-transformed breadth and depth values were compared by one-way ANOVA with Sidak's multiple comparisons tests. Not all clones reach the TCRdb copy of this immuneACCESS table, which keeps in-frame sequences only. Checked studies attribute under half of the gap to unresolved V genes and leave the rest unexplained. V and J calls and clone size are copied from that table; D and trimming were computed from the DNA. This sample comprises about 86,000 clones, approximately 78% of them detected only once. The top ten clonotypes cover under 25% of the sample.

The rearranged chain carries TRBV2 and TRBJ2-3; TRBD2 agrees with 14 junctional bases. Sequencing was performed on peripheral blood, taken on day 0 of AZD1222 vaccination. The sequence derives from an adult in good health. CDR3 reads: CARTSGRSDTQYF. The nucleotide sequence is given as TGTGCCCGGACTAGCGGGAGGTCAGATACGCAGTATTTT.